Sequencing of this T cell receptor beta chain was carried out in a study of blood T cell repertoires in COVID-19. Profiling relied on immunoSEQ multiplex PCR, and the TCRdb table lists in-frame clones only, not all of them. The sample yields approximately 12,000 clones, approximately 88% seen once. Per the germline V gene, CDR1 is MDHEN and CDR2 is SYDVKM. There are 14 residues in the CDR3. The V and J ends lost 0 bases and 1 base respectively, with 6 bases between them. The material sequenced was peripheral blood. The chain is built from TRBV28 and TRBJ1-1, with a tentative D call TRBD1 (5 bases). The TCR originated in a human donor in a cohort sampled during active COVID-19. The CDR3 loop reads CASSLWGGNTEAFF. Written as DNA, the CDR3 is TGTGCCAGCAGTTTATGGGGGGGGAACACTGAAGCTTTCTTT. Full variable domain (remainder filled in from reference TRBV28 and TRBJ1-1): DVKVTQSSRYLVKRTGEKVFLECVQDMDHENMFWYRQDPGLGLRLIYFSYDVKMKEKGDIPEGYSVSREKKERFSLILESASTNQTSMYLCASSLWGGNTEAFFGQGTRLTVV.